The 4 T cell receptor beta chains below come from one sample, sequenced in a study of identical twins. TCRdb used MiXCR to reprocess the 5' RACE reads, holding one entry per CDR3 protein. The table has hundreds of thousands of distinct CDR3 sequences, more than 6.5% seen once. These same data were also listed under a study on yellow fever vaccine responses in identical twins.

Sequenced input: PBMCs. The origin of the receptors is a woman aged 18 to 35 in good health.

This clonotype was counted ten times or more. CDR3 in DNA: TGTGCCAGCAGCTACGAGGCCCCTGCAGAGCAGTTCTTC. Translating gives CASSYEAPAEQFF. V is TRBV6-5 and J is TRBJ2-1; D is unclear. Trimming pared 6 bases from V and 10 bases from J, leaving 16 bases between. The CDR3 is made up of 13 amino acids. CDR1 MNHEY and CDR2 SVGAGI come from the germline V gene.

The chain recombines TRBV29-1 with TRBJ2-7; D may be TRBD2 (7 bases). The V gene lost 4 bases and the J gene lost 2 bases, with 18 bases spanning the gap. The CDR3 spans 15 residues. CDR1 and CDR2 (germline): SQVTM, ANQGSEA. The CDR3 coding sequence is TGCAGCGTTGGAGGGGGAGGGCAGGCCGCCTACGAGCAGTACTTC. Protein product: CSVGGGGQAAYEQYF.

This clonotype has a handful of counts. The CDR3 DNA is TGTGCCAGCAGCCACACGCCGGGACTAGCGGGGGAACATCAGTACTTC. Its protein is CASSHTPGLAGEHQYF. The rearrangement joins TRBV7-3 to TRBJ2-7, with 14 positions matching TRBD2. Germline trimming cut 5 bases from V and 10 bases from J; bases unmatched to any gene: 13. Germline-derived CDR1 and CDR2 are SGHTA and FQGTGA. CDR3 length: 16 amino acids.

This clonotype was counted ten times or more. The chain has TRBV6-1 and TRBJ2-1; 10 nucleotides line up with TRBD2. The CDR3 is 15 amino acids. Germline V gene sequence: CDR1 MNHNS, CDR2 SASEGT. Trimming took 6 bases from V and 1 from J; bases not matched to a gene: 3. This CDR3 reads CASSTLAGSYNEQFF. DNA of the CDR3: TGTGCCAGCAGCACACTAGCGGGATCCTACAATGAGCAGTTCTTC.